Below, 21 T cell receptor beta chains from the same sample are listed, as sequenced in a study of CD8 T cells in ankylosing spondylitis. Whole-study findings and limits: What appeared characteristic of ankylosing spondylitis blood was a TCR beta motif of about eight highly homologous variants.

TCRdb redid the calling of the 5' RACE reads with MiXCR, one entry per CDR3 protein. The sample records 500,000 to 550,000 distinct CDR3 sequences, roughly 12% being singletons. For these receptors, no antigen is known. Sequenced material: blood, either unsorted or a sorted T cell fraction (not recorded which). The receptors shown here come from a male donor with ankylosing spondylitis.

This clonotype came up a few times. This CDR3 is CSARGIGNQPQHF. CDR3 coding DNA: TGCAGTGCTAGGGGTATAGGCAATCAGCCCCAGCATTTT. V gene TRBV20-1 combines with J gene TRBJ1-5; the D is unclear. Looked up from germline, CDR1 is DFQATT and CDR2 is SNEGSKA (reference sequence). V was pared by 3 bases and J by 2 bases, with 8 bases between. This CDR3 is 13 amino acids long.

This clonotype has at least ten counts. The chain has TRBV12-3 or TRBV12-4 and TRBJ2-7; TRBD1 aligns across 7 bases. CDR3 length equals 12 residues. V was pared by 5 bases and J by 6 bases, with 4 bases of the junction left unmatched. In DNA form, the CDR3 reads TGTGCCAGCAGTCGGGACAGTGGCGAGCAGTACTTC. Protein product: CASSRDSGEQYF.

This clonotype was seen a handful of times. The chain has TRBV12-3 or TRBV12-4 and TRBJ2-5, with D perhaps being TRBD1 or TRBD2 (5 bases each). Trimming removed 6 bases from V and 2 bases from J, with 13 bases in between. The CDR3 extends over 14 amino acids. CDR3 bases: TGTGCCAGCAGCCCCGGGACCCAGCAAGAGACCCAGTACTTC. Protein product: CASSPGTQQETQYF.

This clonotype was detected a few times. The chain links TRBV7-9 to TRBJ2-2, with D perhaps TRBD1 (5 bases). The germline CDR1 and CDR2 sequences are SEHNR and FQNEAQ (reference sequence). Between the trimmed V and J ends, which lost 3 bases and 7 bases, there was a span of 12 bases. The CDR3 is 14 amino acids. The CDR3 spells CASSFSGLNGELFF. The CDR3 nucleotides are TGTGCCAGCAGCTTTTCAGGGCTGAACGGGGAGCTGTTTTTT.

There are many counts of this clonotype. The V and J genes are TRBV2 and TRBJ2-1; 7 bases are a match to TRBD2. J was trimmed by 0 bases and V by 3 bases; bases with no gene match: 8. The CDR3 is 17 amino acids. The germline V gene has CDR1 SNHLY and CDR2 FYNNEI. The CDR3 loop reads CASSEGRRESSYNEQFF. The CDR3 DNA sequence: TGTGCCAGCAGTGAGGGGCGGCGGGAGAGCTCCTACAATGAGCAGTTCTTC.

This clonotype has only one observation. CDR3 in amino acids: CAWNAGNYGYTF. CDR3 DNA: TGTGCCTGGAACGCAGGGAACTATGGCTACACCTTC. This chain connects TRBV30 to TRBJ1-2; tentative D call: TRBD1 (5 bases). V lost 4 bases to trimming and J lost 2 bases, with 8 bases between them. Per germline, CDR1 GTSNPN and CDR2 SVGIG (reference sequence). This CDR3 is 12 amino acids long.

This clonotype was observed a handful of times. The gene calls are TRBV7-2 and TRBJ2-4; 11 nucleotides agree with TRBD2. Unmatched junction bases numbered 5, after V lost 2 bases and J lost 8 bases. The CDR3 spans 15 residues. The V gene's germline CDR1 is SGHTA and CDR2 FQGNSA. The CDR3 loop reads CASSLSLAGGDIQYF. In DNA, the CDR3 is TGTGCCAGCAGCTTAAGCCTAGCGGGAGGAGACATTCAGTACTTC.

The chain links TRBV5-1 to TRBJ1-4, with no clear D. V was shortened by 2 bases and J by 0 bases, with 11 bases between the two germline ends. In germline, CDR1 is SGHRS, CDR2 YFSETQ. The CDR3 is 16 residues long. The CDR3 DNA sequence: TGCGCCAGCAGCTTCCGAGTATCTGCAACTAATGAAAAACTGTTTTTT. As protein: CASSFRVSATNEKLFF.

This clonotype turned up a few times. The gene calls are TRBV18 and TRBJ1-2; 11 bases are a match to TRBD1. Germline trimming cut 3 bases from V and 9 bases from J; bases unmatched to any gene: 9. The CDR3 sequence is 15 residues long. Germline V lookup: CDR1 KGHSH, CDR2 LQKENI. The DNA of the CDR3 is TGTGCCAGCTCACCGGGGACAGGGGGAATTCTTAGCTACACCTTC. Its translation: CASSPGTGGILSYTF. Looking up the rest from reference TRBV18 and TRBJ1-2 gives the full variable domain: NAGVMQNPRHLVRRRGQEARLRCSPMKGHSHVYWYRQLPEEGLKFMVYLQKENIIDESGMPKERFSAEFPKEGPSILRIQQVVRGDSAAYFCASSPGTGGILSYTFGSGTRLTVV.

As to this clonotype: The conserved phenylalanine or tryptophan is not found at the CDR3 terminus, so this likely reflects a read error. V and J are TRBV27 and TRBJ2-7; no reliable D call. Trimming stripped 2 bases from V and 3 bases from J, with 23 bases between. Germline V gene sequence: CDR1 MNHEY, CDR2 SMNVEV (reference sequence). The CDR3 is 18 amino acids. The chain's CDR3 is CASSLKMPRASGFYEQYS. CDR3 nucleotides: TGTGCCAGCAGTTTAAAGATGCCCCGGGCCTCAGGATTCTACGAGCAGTACTCC.

The chain is built from TRBV16 and TRBJ1-5; TRBD1 agrees at 8 bases. V shed 1 base, J shed 3 bases, and the junction held 2 bases outside the gene matches. This CDR3 is 15 amino acids long. CDR1 and CDR2 (germline): KGHSY, FQNENV. The DNA for the CDR3 is TGTGCCAGCAGCCAATGGGACAGGTACAATCAGCCCCAGCATTTT. Translated: CASSQWDRYNQPQHF. The variable domain in full, with the rest retrieved from reference TRBV16 and TRBJ1-5, is GEEVAQTPKHLVRGEGQKAKLYCAPIKGHSYVFWYQQVLKNEFKFLISFQNENVFDETGMPKERFSAKCLPNSPCSLEIQATKLEDSAVYFCASSQWDRYNQPQHFGDGTRLSIL.

The chain recombines TRBV5-1 with TRBJ1-4, with TRBD1 as a possible D gene (5 bases). This CDR3 has 15 amino acids. CDR1 SGHRS and CDR2 YFSETQ come from the germline V gene. V dropped 0 bases and J dropped 7 bases, with 13 bases sitting between them. Here the CDR3 reads CASSLVTGRGEKLFF. Here the CDR3 DNA reads TGCGCCAGCAGCTTGGTAACAGGCCGGGGTGAAAAACTGTTTTTT.

The sample holds a few counts of this clonotype. This chain links TRBV29-1 with TRBJ2-1, with 7 bases aligning to TRBD2. Germline V CDR1 and CDR2: SQVTM, ANQGSEA. Unmatched junction bases numbered 15, after V lost 1 base and J lost 0 bases. This CDR3 has 19 residues. Here the CDR3 reads CSVEGTVGGGYSSYNEQFF. The CDR3 DNA follows: TGCAGCGTTGAAGGGACCGTGGGGGGGGGTTATAGCTCCTACAATGAGCAGTTCTTC.

The chain has TRBV10-3 and TRBJ2-3, with D unclear. V lost 7 bases, J lost 1 base, and 9 bases lay in between. The germline V gene has CDR1 ENHRY and CDR2 SYGVKD. This CDR3 is built from 13 residues. The CDR3 nucleotides read TGTGCCATCAAGAGTCTAGGCACAGATACGCAGTATTTT. This sequence encodes CAIKSLGTDTQYF.

In this sample, this clonotype turned up many times. The rearrangement joins TRBV5-1 to TRBJ2-2; D might be TRBD1 (6 bases). The V gene's germline CDR1 is SGHRS and CDR2 YFSETQ. The CDR3 runs to 15 residues. Trimming stripped 0 bases from V and 0 bases from J, with 6 bases between. The CDR3 DNA reads as TGCGCCAGCAGCTTGGAGGGGGCGAACACCGGGGAGCTGTTTTTT. Amino acids: CASSLEGANTGELFF.

The table lists this clonotype with a few counts. The V gene is TRBV20-1, the J gene TRBJ2-1; a possible D gene is TRBD2 (6 bases). The germline V gene encodes CDR1 DFQATT and CDR2 SNEGSKA (reference sequence). CDR3 length: 12 residues. Trimming pared 7 bases from V and 10 bases from J, leaving 17 bases between. DNA for the CDR3: TGCAGTGGGGGGGAGAGAGGATTGGAGCAGTTCTTC. It translates to CSGGERGLEQFF.

The chain links TRBV20-1 to TRBJ2-3; 7 bases line up with TRBD2. Germline values: CDR1 DFQATT, CDR2 SNEGSKA (reference sequence). This CDR3 contains 14 residues. The ends lost 6 bases at V and 0 bases at J; junction bases unmatched: 6. CDR3 nucleotides: TGCAGTGCCCCGGGAGGCGGAAGCACAGATACGCAGTATTTT. It is translated as CSAPGGGSTDTQYF.

This clonotype was seen many times. The rearrangement uses TRBV11-2 and TRBJ2-1; 8 nucleotides agree with TRBD2. Trimming took 0 bases from V and 0 from J; bases not matched to a gene: 7. The germline CDR1 and CDR2 sequences are SGHAT and FQNNGV. CDR3 length: 18 residues. CDR3 protein: CASSLETSALGSYNEQFF. The CDR3 nucleotides read TGTGCCAGCAGCTTAGAGACTAGCGCCCTTGGCTCCTACAATGAGCAGTTCTTC.

In this sample, this clonotype turned up a few times. The rearrangement uses TRBV7-2 and TRBJ2-7; 8 bases map to TRBD2. The length of the CDR3 is 16 residues. Germline loops: CDR1 SGHTA, CDR2 FQGNSA. Trimming removed 2 bases from V and 0 bases from J; junction bases left unmatched: 6. The CDR3 region is CASSLTGLESSYEQYF. CDR3 bases: TGTGCCAGCAGCTTAACGGGACTAGAGAGCTCCTACGAGCAGTACTTC.

This chain uses TRBV20-1 with TRBJ2-3, with unresolved D. Germline V CDR1 and CDR2: DFQATT, SNEGSKA (reference sequence). This CDR3 has 12 amino acids. V was pared by 4 bases and J by 0 bases, with 5 bases between. CDR3 coding DNA: TGCAGTGCTAACCCTAGCACAGATACGCAGTATTTT. Translated, it gives CSANPSTDTQYF.

In its sample, this clonotype was seen a few times. The V and J genes are TRBV24-1 and TRBJ2-3; 13 bases map to TRBD2. Per germline, CDR1 KGHDR and CDR2 SFDVKD. V shed 5 bases and J 2 bases; nucleotides not matched to a gene: 9. The CDR3 is 18 amino acids. The CDR3 region is CATSVSGTSGTITDTQYF. The CDR3 DNA is TGTGCCACCAGTGTATCCGGGACTAGCGGGACTATCACAGATACGCAGTATTTT.